Each of the 13 T cell receptor beta chains below was sequenced from the same sample in a study of OX40 agonist ivuxolimab in advanced cancers. Data came from immunoSEQ multiplex PCR; TCRdb stores just in-frame clones and leaves some out. The sample has over 60,000 clones; 91% are singletons. The source material was CD4+ or CD8+ T cells sorted from blood, sampled in a trial of the OX40 agonist ivuxolimab. Receptors were obtained from an adult with an advanced solid tumor such as melanoma, head and neck, liver or kidney cancer.

The chain employs TRBV6-6 and TRBJ1-2, with 9 bases lining up with TRBD1. Germline CDR1 and CDR2: MNHNY and SVGAGI (reference sequence). The trim removed 6 bases at V and 6 bases at J, leaving 8 bases unmatched. This CDR3 region has 14 residues. CDR3 in DNA: TGTGCCAGCAGGATGGGACAGGGTGGAAATGGCTACACCTTC. Its translation: CASRMGQGGNGYTF.

This chain joins TRBV4-1 and TRBJ2-7; no clear D gene. The CDR3 extends over 13 amino acids. Germline V gene data show CDR1 as MGHRA and CDR2 as YSYEKL. Trimming left V 3 bases short and J 6 bases short, with 12 bases between. This chain's CDR3 is CASSHLDLSEQYF. DNA for the CDR3: TGCGCCAGCAGCCATCTAGACCTCTCCGAGCAGTACTTC.

The chain is built from TRBV6-5 and TRBJ1-2; TRBD1 agrees at 8 bases. The CDR3 extends over 14 amino acids. V lost 4 bases and J lost 6; bases outside the gene matches: 7. Germline assignment: CDR1 MNHEY and CDR2 SVGAGI. The CDR3 protein is CASSWTGNRNGYTF. Written as DNA, the CDR3 is TGTGCCAGCAGTTGGACAGGGAATCGCAATGGCTACACCTTC.

The chain is built from TRBV4-2 and TRBJ2-5; D remains ambiguous. The CDR3 sequence is 15 residues long. CDR1 and CDR2 from the germline V gene are LGHNA and YNFKEQ. Between the trimmed V and J ends, which lost 1 base and 4 bases, there was a span of 13 bases. DNA for the CDR3: TGTGCCAGCAGCCAAGGACCGGGTTGGGGAGAGACCCAGTACTTC. Its translation: CASSQGPGWGETQYF.

The chain has TRBV5-1 and TRBJ2-7, with 9 positions matching TRBD1. Germline V gene lookup returns CDR1 SGHRS and CDR2 YFSETQ. Losses at the gene ends were 0 bases for V and 4 bases for J; bases not matched to a gene: 8. The CDR3 loop spans 16 amino acids. The CDR3 is CASSLAPGQGLYEQYF. DNA of the CDR3: TGCGCCAGCAGCTTGGCTCCGGGACAGGGCCTTTACGAGCAGTACTTC. Drawing the rest from reference TRBV5-1 and TRBJ2-7, the complete variable domain is KAGVTQTPRYLIKTRGQQVTLSCSPISGHRSVSWYQQTPGQGLQFLFEYFSETQRNKGNFPGRFSGRQFSNSRSEMNVSTLELGDSALYLCASSLAPGQGLYEQYFGPGTRLTVT.

The V and J genes are TRBV7-9 and TRBJ1-1, with D unclear. Germline CDR1 is SEHNR and CDR2 is FQNEAQ (reference sequence). The CDR3 totals 14 residues. Trimming cost V 5 bases and J 5 bases, with 15 bases left between them. The CDR3: CASSPITMLTEAFF. The CDR3 DNA follows: TGTGCCAGCAGCCCGATTACGATGTTAACTGAAGCTTTCTTT. Looking up the rest from reference TRBV7-9 and TRBJ1-1 gives the full variable domain: DTGVSQNPRHKITKRGQNVTFRCDPISEHNRLYWYRQTLGQGPEFLTYFQNEAQLEKSRLLSDRFSAERPKGSFSTLEIQRTEQGDSAMYLCASSPITMLTEAFFGQGTRLTVV.

The CDR3 is CASSPGDIGRSEAFF. The CDR3 DNA follows: TGTGCCAGCTCACCGGGGGACATAGGACGGTCTGAAGCTTTCTTT. The chain links TRBV18 to TRBJ1-1; D might be TRBD1 (6 bases). The CDR3 has 15 residues. Germline V gives CDR1 KGHSH, CDR2 LQKENI. The V and J ends lost 3 bases and 6 bases respectively, with 17 bases between them.

The chain is built from TRBV2 and TRBJ2-7, with D possibly TRBD1 on 6 matching bases. This CDR3 is 13 amino acids long. Germline CDR1 and CDR2: SNHLY and FYNNEI. V lost 6 bases and J lost 6, with 15 bases in between. The CDR3 DNA follows: TGTGCCAGCAGGGGTTCAGGGGAAGGCGAGCAGTACTTC. Its protein product is CASRGSGEGEQYF.

V usage is TRBV21-1 and J usage is TRBJ1-1; the D call in the table, TRBD1, was not verified against the DNA. TRBV21-1 is tagged as a pseudogene. The length of the CDR3 is 15 residues. The CDR3 DNA reads as TGTGCCAGCAGCTTACATGCAGGGGTGGACACTGAAGCTTTCTTT. It codes for CASSLHAGVDTEAFF.

The chain joins TRBV18 to TRBJ2-7, with 9 nucleotides matching TRBD1. Trimming removed 6 bases from V and 3 bases from J; junction bases left unmatched: 3. The CDR3 loop spans 13 amino acids. Germline V gene data show CDR1 as KGHSH and CDR2 as LQKENI. For the CDR3, the DNA is TGTGCCAGCTCCACGACAGGGGGCTACGAGCAGTACTTC. Protein: CASSTTGGYEQYF.

This chain joins TRBV7-3 and TRBJ2-1; 8 nucleotides agree with TRBD2. Germline V gene data show CDR1 as SGHTA and CDR2 as FQGTGA. The ends lost 0 bases at V and 7 bases at J; junction bases unmatched: 5. This CDR3 is 15 amino acids long. The CDR3 nucleotides read TGTGCCAGCAGCTTAACATCGGGGACTAGTAATGAGCAGTTCTTC. Protein: CASSLTSGTSNEQFF.

The chain recombines TRBV6-1 with TRBJ2-7, with TRBD1 as a possible D gene (6 bases). The CDR3 is made up of 14 amino acids. Germline CDR1 and CDR2: MNHNS and SASEGT. Trimming left V 7 bases short and J 5 bases short, with 18 bases between. CDR3 sequence: CASTPRGYYDEQYF. The CDR3 region has the DNA TGTGCCAGCACACCTAGGGGGTACTACGACGAGCAGTACTTC.

The genes are TRBV7-9 and TRBJ2-7, with a weak D call TRBD1 (5 bases). V lost 4 bases and J lost 4, with 8 bases in between. The CDR3 is 12 residues long. Germline V gives CDR1 SEHNR, CDR2 FQNEAQ (reference sequence). The CDR3 region is CASSSQGYEQYF. The DNA of the CDR3 is TGTGCCAGCAGCTCGCAGGGTTACGAGCAGTACTTC.